Each of the 5 T cell receptor beta chains below was sequenced from the same sample in a study of prognosis after radiotherapy for stage I lung cancer. Two-round multiplex PCR, the amplification method, yielded TCR beta CDR3 from genomic DNA. Round one of PCR was performed, and it used primers specific to each TRBV and TRBJ gene. TCRdb re-derived calls from the multiplex PCR reads in MiXCR, one entry per CDR3 protein. The profile shows around 19,000 distinct CDR3 sequences, approximately 50% of them singletons. The sample was PBMCs, taken before or after stereotactic body radiation therapy (not recorded which). These receptors were taken from a donor over 45 with non-small cell lung cancer.

The chain uses TRBV12-3 or TRBV12-4 and TRBJ1-2; D is undetermined. The ends were cut back, 7 bases at V and 2 bases at J, with 17 bases in the middle. The CDR3 is 15 amino acids. CDR3 amino acids: CASKFRPATNYGYTF. The CDR3, as DNA: TGTGCCAGCAAGTTTCGGCCAGCTACAAACTATGGCTACACCTTC.

The chain combines TRBV11-1 with TRBJ1-4, with TRBD1 as a possible D gene (5 bases). The V and J ends lost 2 bases and 8 bases respectively, with 18 bases between them. Germline CDR1 is SGHAT and CDR2 is FQDESV (reference sequence). The CDR3 totals 16 residues. The CDR3 coding sequence is TGTGCCAGCAGCTTAAATCCCGACAGTTCCGGCGAAAAACTGTTTTTT. Protein sequence: CASSLNPDSSGEKLFF.

This clonotype was seen ten or more times. The genes are TRBV29-1 and TRBJ2-7; D possibly corresponds to TRBD1 (5 bases). In germline, CDR1 is SQVTM, CDR2 ANQGSEA. The CDR3 loop spans 14 amino acids. V was clipped by 6 bases and J by 2 bases, with 17 bases between them. The CDR3 protein is CSVHLGRAPYEQYF. In DNA, the CDR3 is TGCAGCGTCCACCTCGGCAGGGCCCCCTACGAGCAGTACTTC.

The CDR3 region has the DNA TGTGCCAGCAGCACCGGACTAGCGGGACCGATAAATGAGCAGTTCTTC. Its translation is CASSTGLAGPINEQFF. This rearrangement joins TRBV2 to TRBJ2-1; 12 bases map to TRBD2. V trimming: 6 bases; J trimming: 7 bases; junction bases outside the gene matches: 10. The CDR3 sequence is 16 residues long. The germline gives CDR1 SNHLY, CDR2 FYNNEI.

The table lists this clonotype with many counts. The chain has TRBV6-2 or TRBV6-3 and TRBJ1-5; maybe TRBD1 (5 bases). Trimming pared 7 bases from V and 0 bases from J, leaving 10 bases between. This CDR3 contains 14 residues. Germline V gene sequence: CDR1 MNHEY, CDR2 SVGEGT. The CDR3 sequence is CASTRGYSNQPQHF. The CDR3 DNA follows: TGTGCCAGCACGAGGGGTTATAGCAATCAGCCCCAGCATTTT.